This is a list of T cell receptor beta chains from one sample in a study of cytomegalovirus exposure and HLA in healthy donors. Sequenced by immunoSEQ multiplex PCR; TCRdb stores in-frame clones only, minus some. The sample shows roughly 100,000 clones, approximately 73% of them seen only once. The specimen sequenced was PBMCs. The receptor set was obtained from a man aged 40-55 years in good health and CMV-seronegative. The CDR3 runs from the conserved cysteine through the conserved F or W. The order of the fields is CDR3 length, V gene, J gene, CDR3 protein.

length: 14; V: TRBV7-2; J: TRBJ1-5; CDR3: CASSLREWAQPQHF
length: 13; V: TRBV7-8; J: TRBJ1-3; CDR3: CASSENFGNTIYF
length: 16; V: TRBV2; J: TRBJ2-1; CDR3: CASSEDIGVTYNEQFF
length: 13; V: TRBV6-5; J: TRBJ2-5; CDR3: CASSYSNRETQYF
length: 14; V: TRBV19; J: TRBJ2-7; CDR3: CASSLVDSSYEQYF
length: 12; V: TRBV5-1; J: TRBJ2-7; CDR3: CASSPPSYEQYF
length: 15; V: TRBV7-9; J: TRBJ2-5; CDR3: CASRRTSGVKETQYF
length: 18; V: TRBV4-2; J: TRBJ2-3; CDR3: CASSQLTSGAPLADTQYF
length: 15; V: TRBV5-1; J: TRBJ2-3; CDR3: CASSPSGANTDTQYF
length: 15; V: TRBV4-2; J: TRBJ2-1; CDR3: CASSPEDFSVFEQFF
length: 13; V: TRBV11-3; J: TRBJ2-7; CDR3: CASSPSTGPPQYF
length: 16; V: TRBV5-1; J: TRBJ1-5; CDR3: CASSPGQGSLNQPQHF